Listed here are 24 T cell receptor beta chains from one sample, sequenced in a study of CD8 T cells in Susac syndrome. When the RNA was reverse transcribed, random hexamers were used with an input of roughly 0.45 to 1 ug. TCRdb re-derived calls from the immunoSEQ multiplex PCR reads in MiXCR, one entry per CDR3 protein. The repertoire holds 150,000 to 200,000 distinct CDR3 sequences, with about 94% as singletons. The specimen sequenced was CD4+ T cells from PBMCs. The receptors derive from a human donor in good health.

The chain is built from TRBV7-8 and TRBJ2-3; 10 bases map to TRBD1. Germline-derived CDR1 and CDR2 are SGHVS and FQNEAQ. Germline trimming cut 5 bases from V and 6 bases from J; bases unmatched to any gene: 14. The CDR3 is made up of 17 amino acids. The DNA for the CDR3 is TGTGCCAGCAGCCCTCAACCCTCGACAGGGGGCTGGGATACGCAGTATTTT. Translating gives CASSPQPSTGGWDTQYF.

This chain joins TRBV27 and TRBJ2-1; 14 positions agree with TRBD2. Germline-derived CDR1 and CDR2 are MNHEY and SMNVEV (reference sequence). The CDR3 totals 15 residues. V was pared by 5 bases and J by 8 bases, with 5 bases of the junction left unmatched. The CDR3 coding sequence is TGTGCCAGCAGTCCCAGGACTAGCGGGGGGTATGAGCAGTTCTTC. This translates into CASSPRTSGGYEQFF.

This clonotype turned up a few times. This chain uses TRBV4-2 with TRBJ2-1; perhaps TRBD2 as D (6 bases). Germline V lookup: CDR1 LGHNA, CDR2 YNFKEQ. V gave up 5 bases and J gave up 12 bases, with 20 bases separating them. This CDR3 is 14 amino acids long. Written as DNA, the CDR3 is TGTGCCAGCAGCACCAAGACTAGAGGGTCCCGGCAGTTCTTC. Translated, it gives CASSTKTRGSRQFF.

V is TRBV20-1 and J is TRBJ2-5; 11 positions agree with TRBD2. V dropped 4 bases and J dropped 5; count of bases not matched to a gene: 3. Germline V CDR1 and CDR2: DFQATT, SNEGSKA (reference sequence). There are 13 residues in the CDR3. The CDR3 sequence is CSANLAGGETQYF. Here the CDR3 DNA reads TGCAGTGCTAACTTAGCGGGGGGGGAGACCCAGTACTTC.

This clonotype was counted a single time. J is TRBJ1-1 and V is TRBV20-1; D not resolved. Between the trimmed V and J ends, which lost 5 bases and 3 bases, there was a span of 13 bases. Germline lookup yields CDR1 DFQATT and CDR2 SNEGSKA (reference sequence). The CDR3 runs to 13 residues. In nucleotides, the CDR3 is TGCAGTGCTCTCGGCGGGCCGGACACTGAAGCTTTCTTT. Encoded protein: CSALGGPDTEAFF.

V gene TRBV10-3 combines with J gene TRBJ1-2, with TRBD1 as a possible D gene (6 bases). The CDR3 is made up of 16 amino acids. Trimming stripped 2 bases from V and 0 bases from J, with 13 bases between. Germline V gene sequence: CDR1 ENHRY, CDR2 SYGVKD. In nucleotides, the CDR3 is TGTGCCATCAGTGAGGTCCGGGGGCGCTCTAACTATGGCTACACCTTC. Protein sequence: CAISEVRGRSNYGYTF.

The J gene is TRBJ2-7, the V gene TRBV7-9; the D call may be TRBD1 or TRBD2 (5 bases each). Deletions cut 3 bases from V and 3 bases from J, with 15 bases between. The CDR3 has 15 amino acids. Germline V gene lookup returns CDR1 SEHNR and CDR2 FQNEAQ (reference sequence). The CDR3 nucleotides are TGTGCCAGCAGCTTCGAGGAGGCAGGGCTCTACGAGCAGTACTTC. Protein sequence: CASSFEEAGLYEQYF.

The CDR3 is CSASGLGSGDTQYF. DNA of the CDR3: TGCAGTGCTAGTGGGCTAGGCTCGGGAGATACGCAGTATTTT. V gene TRBV20-1 combines with J gene TRBJ2-3; no clear D. CDR1 DFQATT and CDR2 SNEGSKA come from the germline V gene (reference sequence). This CDR3 contains 14 residues. The V end was cut by 3 bases, the J end by 5 bases, with 15 bases between.

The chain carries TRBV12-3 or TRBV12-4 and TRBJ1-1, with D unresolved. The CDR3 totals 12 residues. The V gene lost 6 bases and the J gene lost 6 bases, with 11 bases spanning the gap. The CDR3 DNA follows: TGTGCCAGCAGCCGCGTGGGGTCTGAAGCTTTCTTT. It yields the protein CASSRVGSEAFF.

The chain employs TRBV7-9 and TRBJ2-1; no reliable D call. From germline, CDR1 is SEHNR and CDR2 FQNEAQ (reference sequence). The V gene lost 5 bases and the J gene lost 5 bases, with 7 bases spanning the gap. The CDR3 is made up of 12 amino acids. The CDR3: CASSHSNNEQFF. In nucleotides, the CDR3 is TGTGCCAGCAGCCACTCGAACAATGAGCAGTTCTTC.

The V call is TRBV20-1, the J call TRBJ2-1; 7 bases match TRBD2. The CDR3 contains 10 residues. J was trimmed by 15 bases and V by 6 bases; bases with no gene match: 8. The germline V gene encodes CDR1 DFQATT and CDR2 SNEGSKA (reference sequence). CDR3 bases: TGCAGTGCCAGCCGGGACTACTTGTTCTTC. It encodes CSASRDYLFF.

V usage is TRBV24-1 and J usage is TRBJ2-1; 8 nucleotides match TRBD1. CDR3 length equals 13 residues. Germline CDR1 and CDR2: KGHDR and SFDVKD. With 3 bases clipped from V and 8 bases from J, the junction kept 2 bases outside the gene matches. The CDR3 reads CATSDQQGDEQFF. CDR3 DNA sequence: TGTGCCACCAGTGATCAACAGGGGGATGAGCAGTTCTTC.

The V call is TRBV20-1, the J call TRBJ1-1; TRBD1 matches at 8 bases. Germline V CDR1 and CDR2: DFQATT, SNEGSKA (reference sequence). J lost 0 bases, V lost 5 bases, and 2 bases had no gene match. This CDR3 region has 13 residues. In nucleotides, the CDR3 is TGCAGTGCTCTGACAGGGGTGAACACTGAAGCTTTCTTT. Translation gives CSALTGVNTEAFF.

DNA of the CDR3: TGCAGTGCTAGAGAACCGTCCCCGCCCTACGAGCAGTACTTC. Translation: CSAREPSPPYEQYF. V is TRBV20-1 and J is TRBJ2-7; D unclear. There are 14 residues in the CDR3. The V end lost 0 bases, the J end lost 2 bases, and 11 bases lay between the germline ends. Germline loops: CDR1 DFQATT, CDR2 SNEGSKA (reference sequence).

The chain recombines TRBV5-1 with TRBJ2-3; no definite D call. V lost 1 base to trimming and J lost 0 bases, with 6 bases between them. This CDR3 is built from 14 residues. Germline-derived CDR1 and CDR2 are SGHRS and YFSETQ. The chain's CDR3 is CASSLMTSTDTQYF. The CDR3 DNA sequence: TGCGCCAGCAGCTTGATGACTAGCACAGATACGCAGTATTTT.

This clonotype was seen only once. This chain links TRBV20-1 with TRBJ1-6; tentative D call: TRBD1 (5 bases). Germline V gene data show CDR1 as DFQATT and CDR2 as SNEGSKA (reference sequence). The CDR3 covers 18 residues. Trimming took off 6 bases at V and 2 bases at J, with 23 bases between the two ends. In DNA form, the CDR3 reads TGCAGTGCCCCCCAAAGGATGAGAAGCAGGGCCTATAATTCACCCCTCCACTTT. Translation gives CSAPQRMRSRAYNSPLHF.

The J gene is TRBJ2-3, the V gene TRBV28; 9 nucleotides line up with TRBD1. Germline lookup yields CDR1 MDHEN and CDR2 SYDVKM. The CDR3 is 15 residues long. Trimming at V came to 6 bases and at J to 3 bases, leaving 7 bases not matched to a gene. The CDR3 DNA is TGTGCCAGCAGCACTCCGGGACAGGGAACAGATACGCAGTATTTT. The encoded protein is CASSTPGQGTDTQYF. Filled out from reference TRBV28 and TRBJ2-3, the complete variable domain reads DVKVTQSSRYLVKRTGEKVFLECVQDMDHENMFWYRQDPGLGLRLIYFSYDVKMKEKGDIPEGYSVSREKKERFSLILESASTNQTSMYLCASSTPGQGTDTQYFGPGTRLTVL.

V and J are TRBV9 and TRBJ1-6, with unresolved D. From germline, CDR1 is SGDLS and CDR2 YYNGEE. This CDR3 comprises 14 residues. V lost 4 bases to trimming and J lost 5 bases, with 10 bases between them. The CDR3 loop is CASSPIPDNSPLHF. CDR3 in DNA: TGTGCCAGCAGCCCGATCCCGGATAATTCACCCCTCCACTTT.

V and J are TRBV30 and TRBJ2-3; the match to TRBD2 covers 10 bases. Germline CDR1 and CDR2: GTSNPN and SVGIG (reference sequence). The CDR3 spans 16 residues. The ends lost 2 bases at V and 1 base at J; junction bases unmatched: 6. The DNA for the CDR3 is TGTGCCTGGAGTCCACGCCTAGCGGGGGGCACAGATACGCAGTATTTT. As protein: CAWSPRLAGGTDTQYF.

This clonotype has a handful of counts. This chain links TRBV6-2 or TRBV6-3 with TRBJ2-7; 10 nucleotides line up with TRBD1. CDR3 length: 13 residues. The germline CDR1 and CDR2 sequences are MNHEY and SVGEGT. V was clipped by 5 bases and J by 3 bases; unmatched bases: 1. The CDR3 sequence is CASSRDRGYEQYF. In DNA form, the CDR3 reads TGTGCCAGCAGTCGGGACAGGGGCTACGAGCAGTACTTC.

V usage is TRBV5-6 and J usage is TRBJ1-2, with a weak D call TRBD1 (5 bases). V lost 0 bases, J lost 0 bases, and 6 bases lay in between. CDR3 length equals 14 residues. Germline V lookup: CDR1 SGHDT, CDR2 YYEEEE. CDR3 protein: CASSLEGPNYGYTF. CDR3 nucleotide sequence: TGTGCCAGCAGCTTGGAGGGACCTAACTATGGCTACACCTTC.

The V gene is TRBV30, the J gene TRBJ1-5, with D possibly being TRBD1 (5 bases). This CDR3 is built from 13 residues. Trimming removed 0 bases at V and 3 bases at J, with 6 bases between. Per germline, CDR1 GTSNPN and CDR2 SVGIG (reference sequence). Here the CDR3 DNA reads TGTGCCTGGAGTGTACAGGTCAATCAGCCCCAGCATTTT. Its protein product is CAWSVQVNQPQHF.

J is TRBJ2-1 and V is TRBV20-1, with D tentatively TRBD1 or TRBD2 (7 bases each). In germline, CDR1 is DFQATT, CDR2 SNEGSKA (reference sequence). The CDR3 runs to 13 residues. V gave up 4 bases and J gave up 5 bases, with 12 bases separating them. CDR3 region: CSATQGRDNEQFF. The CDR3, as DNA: TGCAGTGCTACACAGGGGAGGGACAATGAGCAGTTCTTC.

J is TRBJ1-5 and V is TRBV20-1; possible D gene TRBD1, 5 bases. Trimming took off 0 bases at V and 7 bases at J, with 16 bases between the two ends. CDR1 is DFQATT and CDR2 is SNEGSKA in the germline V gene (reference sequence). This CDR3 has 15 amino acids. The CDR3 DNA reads TGCAGTGCTAGAGATGACCAGGGCGCAGGGCAGCCCCAGCATTTT. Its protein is CSARDDQGAGQPQHF.